This T cell receptor (beta chain) was identified in a study of blood T cell dynamics during melanoma immunotherapy (dated by TCRdb to the early 2020s). For the study in its entirety: Patients had metastatic melanoma and received first-line pembrolizumab or nivolumab plus ipilimumab as standard of care in the United Kingdom. To identify early correlates of response, the study profiled peripheral T cell receptor repertoires in patients with metastatic melanoma before and after one cycle of checkpoint inhibitor therapy. A training cohort was formed from consecutive patients, and a further independent group of patients from the same centre was pooled into an external validation set. Overall study results and their limits: Whether the T cell clones behind the repertoire changes were melanoma-specific or instead reflected general immune activation was something the study could not determine. The relatively small sample size was acknowledged as potentially limiting generalization of the results. Patients who later achieved disease control showed a bifurcated PBMC repertoire reorganization at W3, with increased clonality or increased diversity, unlike progressors.

What the time point label conveys for this sample: pre-treatment baseline. Blood samples were collected before treatment (T0) and at week 3 (W3), after the first cycle of checkpoint blockade. Except for two patients with rapid clinical progression, response was assessed 12 weeks after the first infusion by RECIST 1.1; disease control meant complete response, partial response or stable disease. Patients were not eligible if they had prior systemic cancer treatment, concomitant immunosuppressant therapy or synchronous other active malignancies. TCR beta was sequenced in both bulk PBMC and plasma cell-free DNA in order to track circulating cells as well as T cell turnover. PBMC were isolated from blood with Lymphoprep and SepMate tubes, followed by red cell lysis. QIAamp DNA Blood Mini kits were used to extract DNA from PBMC and from sorted T cell subsets. Remarks on this clone: Its specific antigen is unknown. One base away there is no much larger clone; base qualities are not given.

A fixed 350 ng of DNA was loaded for every bulk PBMC sample. TCR beta CDR3 sequences were amplified from genomic DNA with the immunoSEQ TCRb Assay kit following manufacturer instructions. The KAPA Library Quantification Kit for Illumina platforms was used to quantify the pooled libraries by qPCR. Sequencing of the pooled libraries was done on an Illumina NextSeq 500, with clustering at 0.6-1.1 pM. Turning to the authors' computational methods: TCR data were analyzed using immunoSEQ ANALYZER and the R LymphoSeq package. A rearrangement efficiency score was calculated as productive divided by the sum of productive and non-productive CDR3 sequences. Within each patient, timepoints were compared pairwise for clonality, measured with the Gini coefficient, and for diversity, measured with the Renyi index at alpha=1. Clonal relatedness used an edit distance of 3, and repertoire similarity used the Bhattacharyya coefficient, both computed in LymphoSeq. Linear discriminant analysis on week-3 changes in clonality and diversity was built with the R MASS and caret packages to classify response. Sourced from immuneACCESS, this table was stored by TCRdb with only in-frame sequences that have V and J called. A share of the clones is absent; for the studies checked, an unresolved V gene accounts for under half, and the remainder has no known explanation. D and trimming come from the DNA, and the V and J calls and clone size come from that table. This sample has 9,500 or so clones in its table, and approximately 89% of those were observed once. Approximately 7.4% of the sample belongs to the ten largest clones.

A distance of 16 bases separates the germline ends of V and J, which lose 0 bases and 7 bases respectively. As encoded in the germline V gene, CDR1 is SGHRS while CDR2 is YFSETQ. From the cysteine up to the phenylalanine, the CDR3 has a length of 16 residues. The sequence is cut down to CDR3 DNA, 48 bases in frame from base 1. The rearranged chain carries TRBV5-1 and TRBJ2-2; D gene: possibly TRBD1, on 6 matching bases. This clonotype was obtained from a human donor with melanoma. The sequencing here drew on blood, taken from a patient treated with checkpoint blockade. The CDR3: CASSLVSGVPNGELFF. The sequenced DNA: TGCGCCAGCAGCTTGGTTTCAGGGGTCCCAAACGGGGAGCTGTTTTTT.